This passage covers 14 T cell receptor beta chains from one sample sequenced in a study of T cells after yellow fever vaccination. TCRdb reprocessed the 5' RACE reads with MiXCR, giving one entry per CDR3 protein. The table lists more than 25,000 distinct CDR3 sequences, 6% to 8% of them singletons, with 20% to 25% in the top ten. This specimen consisted of PBMCs, either bulk or a sorted T-cell subset (CD4+, CD8+, memory, or dextramer-sorted; not recorded which), obtained on the day of the yellow fever booster vaccination. Receptors originate from a man aged 25-45 years who received the YFV17D yellow fever vaccine.

V usage is TRBV20-1 and J usage is TRBJ1-6; no definite D call. Germline values: CDR1 DFQATT, CDR2 SNEGSKA (reference sequence). CDR3 size: 15 residues. Trimming removed 6 bases at V and 9 bases at J, with 21 bases between. CDR3 nucleotide sequence: TGCAGTGCCCCCGGTGGTGGGCTGTTGGGTTCACCCCTCCACTTT. It encodes CSAPGGGLLGSPLHF.

This clonotype was observed at least ten times. The chain carries TRBV7-8 and TRBJ2-5; D is unresolved. The CDR3 consists of 12 residues. Germline CDR1 and CDR2: SGHVS and FQNEAQ. V lost 1 base and J lost 5, with 5 bases in between. CDR3 sequence (DNA): TGTGCCAGCAGCTTAGTTAGGGAGACCCAGTACTTC. Its translation: CASSLVRETQYF.

This clonotype turned up a few times. The chain uses TRBV5-4 and TRBJ2-2, with D perhaps being TRBD1 or TRBD2 (5 bases each). This CDR3 contains 16 residues. In germline, CDR1 is SGHNT, CDR2 YYREEE (reference sequence). Trimming stripped 3 bases from V and 6 bases from J, with 18 bases between. The CDR3 nucleotides read TGTGCCAGCAGCTCACTCTCCGGGACCCAGGCCGGGGAGCTGTTTTTT. Translating gives CASSSLSGTQAGELFF.

V gene TRBV7-9 combines with J gene TRBJ1-2; D is unresolved. Germline V CDR1 and CDR2: SEHNR, FQNEAQ (reference sequence). The ends were cut back, 4 bases at V and 9 bases at J, with 15 bases in the middle. There are 13 residues in the CDR3. The CDR3 DNA is TGTGCCAGCAGCTCGGGTCAGCTTATCCGCTACACCTTC. Protein sequence: CASSSGQLIRYTF.

This chain uses TRBV6-5 with TRBJ2-2, with D perhaps assigned TRBD1 or TRBD2 (6 bases each). The CDR3 runs 19 residues. Germline CDR1 MNHEY, CDR2 SVGAGI. V dropped 4 bases and J dropped 4 bases, with 25 bases sitting between them. The CDR3 sequence: CASSSVSARTAGGTGELFF. DNA of the CDR3: TGTGCCAGCAGTTCAGTCTCGGCCAGGACAGCGGGTGGCACCGGGGAGCTGTTTTTT.

Ten or more counts support this clonotype. In DNA, the CDR3 is TGTGCCAGCAGCTTAGGGGGACAGGGCCTTACCTACGAGCAGTACTTC. Protein product: CASSLGGQGLTYEQYF. This chain connects TRBV7-6 to TRBJ2-7; 9 bases fit TRBD1. The CDR3 is 16 amino acids. Trimming cost V 1 base and J 2 bases; bases outside gene matches: 6. From germline, CDR1 is SGHVS and CDR2 FNYEAQ.

This clonotype was counted only a few times. The chain links TRBV13 to TRBJ2-3, with 10 bases identical to TRBD2. The CDR3 has 15 residues. J lost 3 bases, V lost 0 bases, and 0 bases had no gene match. Germline V gives CDR1 PRHDT, CDR2 FYEKMQ (reference sequence). The CDR3 DNA follows: TGTGCCAGCAGCTTAGGAGCGGGAGGGACAGATACGCAGTATTTT. Protein sequence: CASSLGAGGTDTQYF. Based on the CDR3 plus reference TRBV13 and TRBJ2-3, the full variable domain is AAGVIQSPRHLIKEKRETATLKCYPIPRHDTVYWYQQGPGQDPQFLISFYEKMQSDKGSIPDRFSAQQFSDYHSELNMSSLELGDSALYFCASSLGAGGTDTQYFGPGTRLTVL.

This clonotype was seen many times. The chain couples TRBV29-1 to TRBJ2-7; 7 bases line up with TRBD1. Germline lookup yields CDR1 SQVTM and CDR2 ANQGSEA. J gave up 3 bases and V 1 base, and 9 bases lay outside the gene matches. The CDR3 has 15 amino acids. The CDR3 loop is CSVEGTGTNYYEQYF. The DNA for the CDR3 is TGCAGCGTTGAAGGGACAGGCACCAATTACTACGAGCAGTACTTC.

This clonotype was observed many times. The chain carries TRBV25-1 and TRBJ2-2; TRBD2 aligns across 9 bases. The CDR3 spans 14 residues. With 4 bases clipped from V and 3 bases from J, the junction kept 0 bases outside the gene matches. CDR1 is MGHDK and CDR2 is SYGVNS in the germline V gene. In DNA form, the CDR3 reads TGTGCCAGCAGTGGACTAGCGGACACCGGGGAGCTGTTTTTT. Residues: CASSGLADTGELFF.

The chain recombines TRBV6-2 or TRBV6-3 with TRBJ2-3; D call uncertain. Trimming stripped 5 bases from V and 3 bases from J, with 15 bases between. This CDR3 contains 15 residues. Germline V CDR1 and CDR2: MNHEY, SVGEGT. The CDR3 sequence is CASSRTSAVTDTQYF. In DNA form, the CDR3 reads TGTGCCAGCAGTCGGACGAGCGCTGTAACAGATACGCAGTATTTT.

This clonotype was detected ten times or more. This chain links TRBV3-1 with TRBJ1-2, with TRBD1 as a possible D gene (5 bases). Per the germline V gene, CDR1 is LGHDT and CDR2 is YNNKEL (reference sequence). CDR3 length: 13 residues. Trimming took off 0 bases at V and 9 bases at J, with 11 bases between the two ends. For the CDR3, the DNA is TGTGCCAGCAGCCAAGAAGGCAGGGCGAGCTACACCTTC. This translates into CASSQEGRASYTF.

This clonotype was seen a few times. The rearrangement uses TRBV9 and TRBJ2-7, with D perhaps TRBD1 or TRBD2 (5 bases each). This CDR3 has 14 residues. Between the trimmed V and J ends, which lost 0 bases and 12 bases, there was a span of 19 bases. Germline CDR1 SGDLS, CDR2 YYNGEE. CDR3 nucleotides: TGTGCCAGCAGCGTAGGTCAGGTGGGACCAGGTCTGTACTTC. The encoded protein is CASSVGQVGPGLYF.

In this sample, this clonotype turned up many times. V and J are TRBV6-2 or TRBV6-3 and TRBJ1-5, with 7 nucleotides matching TRBD1. The trim removed 6 bases at V and 5 bases at J, leaving 4 bases unmatched. Germline CDR1 and CDR2: MNHEY and SVGEGT. CDR3 length: 13 residues. CDR3 DNA: TGTGCCAGCAGCCCCGACAGGGATCAGCCCCAGCATTTT. Amino acids: CASSPDRDQPQHF.

This clonotype was seen repeatedly, ten times or more. The rearrangement joins TRBV15 to TRBJ1-5; 7 bases are shared with TRBD1. Germline V gene sequence: CDR1 LNHNV, CDR2 YYDKDF (reference sequence). The CDR3 length is 18 residues. The junction had 11 bases not matched to a gene; V was cut back by 1 base and J by 2 bases. The CDR3 sequence: CATSRGSNTGVGNQPQHF. CDR3 sequence (DNA): TGTGCCACCAGCAGAGGAAGTAATACAGGGGTTGGCAATCAGCCCCAGCATTTT.